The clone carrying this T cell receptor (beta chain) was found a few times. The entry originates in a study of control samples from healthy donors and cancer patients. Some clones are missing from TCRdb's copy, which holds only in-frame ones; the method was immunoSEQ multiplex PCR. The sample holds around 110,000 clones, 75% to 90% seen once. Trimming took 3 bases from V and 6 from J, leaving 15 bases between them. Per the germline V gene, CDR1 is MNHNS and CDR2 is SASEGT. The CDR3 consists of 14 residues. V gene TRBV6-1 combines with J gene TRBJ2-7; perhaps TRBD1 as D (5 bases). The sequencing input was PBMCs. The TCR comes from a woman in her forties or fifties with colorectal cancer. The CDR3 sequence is CASSDSAGPFEQYF. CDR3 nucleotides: TGTGCCAGCAGTGATTCTGCAGGGCCTTTCGAGCAGTACTTC.